These 13 T cell receptor beta chains came from one sample sequenced in a study of shared clonotypes between healthy human individuals. Assay used: immunoSEQ multiplex PCR; TCRdb lists only in-frame clones, some missing. The table lists about 640,000 clones, around 72% of them singletons, with about 1.8% in the top ten. Material for sequencing was memory CD4+ T cells sorted from blood. Subset in this sample: CD45RA-negative fraction. All receptors come from a woman aged 30 to 39 in good health.

The chain carries TRBV6-6 and TRBJ2-2, with a tentative D call TRBD1 (5 bases). V lost 7 bases and J lost 4, with 16 bases in between. CDR3 size: 15 residues. Looked up from germline, CDR1 is MNHNY and CDR2 is SVGAGI (reference sequence). DNA for the CDR3: TGTGCCAGCATCCCAGTGGCAGGGCTCACCGGGGAGCTGTTTTTT. Amino acid sequence: CASIPVAGLTGELFF.

Of note for this clone: At the DNA level, this CDR3 is encoded by other sequences in the same sample as well. The chain is built from TRBV15 and TRBJ1-3, with D tentatively TRBD1 (6 bases). Germline values: CDR1 LNHNV, CDR2 YYDKDF (reference sequence). V was shortened by 0 bases and J by 1 base, with 7 bases between the two germline ends. This CDR3 has 15 residues. The CDR3 sequence: CATSRDRGSGNTIYF. CDR3 DNA: TGTGCCACCAGCAGAGACAGGGGATCTGGAAACACCATATATTTT.

The J gene is TRBJ2-1, the V gene TRBV7-9, with D uncertain. Germline V lookup: CDR1 SEHNR, CDR2 FQNEAQ (reference sequence). This CDR3 has 14 residues. The V end was cut by 2 bases, the J end by 1 base, with 6 bases between. The CDR3 nucleotides read TGTGCCAGCAGCTTAAGGGAATCCTACAATGAGCAGTTCTTC. It codes for CASSLRESYNEQFF.

The V and J genes are TRBV5-1 and TRBJ1-5, with unresolved D. Germline-derived CDR1 and CDR2 are SGHRS and YFSETQ. Trimming shortened V by 4 bases and J by 0 bases, and 11 bases separated the two germline ends. The CDR3 runs 15 residues. The CDR3, as DNA: TGCGCCAGCAGCGTAGACGGGAATAGCAATCAGCCCCAGCATTTT. The encoded protein is CASSVDGNSNQPQHF. The full variable domain, rest sourced from reference TRBV5-1 and TRBJ1-5, is KAGVTQTPRYLIKTRGQQVTLSCSPISGHRSVSWYQQTPGQGLQFLFEYFSETQRNKGNFPGRFSGRQFSNSRSEMNVSTLELGDSALYLCASSVDGNSNQPQHFGDGTRLSIL.

The chain employs TRBV6-5 and TRBJ2-2; 7 bases agree with TRBD1. This CDR3 spans 14 amino acids. The germline V gene has CDR1 MNHEY and CDR2 SVGAGI. The V and J ends lost 6 bases and 5 bases, in that order; junction bases with no gene match: 6. Written as DNA, the CDR3 is TGTGCCAGCAGATTTAGGGGGCAAACCGGGGAGCTGTTTTTT. Its protein product is CASRFRGQTGELFF.

This clone has a handful of counts. The sample holds other DNA sequences that translate to the same CDR3. J is TRBJ2-3 and V is TRBV7-2, with 9 bases lining up with TRBD2. The length of the CDR3 is 14 residues. The germline gives CDR1 SGHTA, CDR2 FQGNSA. V dropped 5 bases and J dropped 6; count of bases not matched to a gene: 6. The CDR3 reads CASSPGLATDTQYF. CDR3 coding DNA: TGTGCCAGCAGCCCGGGACTAGCTACCGATACGCAGTATTTT. Supplemented by reference TRBV7-2 and TRBJ2-3, the full variable domain reads GAGVSQSPSNKVTEKGKDVELRCDPISGHTALYWYRQSLGQGLEFLIYFQGNSAPDKSGLPSDRFSAERTGGSVSTLTIQRTQQEDSAVYLCASSPGLATDTQYFGPGTRLTVL.

This clone was counted a single time. CDR3 loop: CASSWTSFNQPQHF. In nucleotides, the CDR3 is TGTGCCAGCAGTTGGACATCGTTTAATCAGCCCCAGCATTTT. The chain has TRBV28 and TRBJ1-5; TRBD1 is a possible D gene (5 bases). This CDR3 region has 14 residues. Germline lookup yields CDR1 MDHEN and CDR2 SYDVKM. V lost 4 bases to trimming and J lost 4 bases, with 11 bases between them.

In its sample, this clone was seen once. The chain combines TRBV27 with TRBJ1-2; no reliable D call. The CDR3 runs to 15 residues. Trimming pared 5 bases from V and 5 bases from J, leaving 18 bases between. The germline V gene encodes CDR1 MNHEY and CDR2 SMNVEV (reference sequence). The CDR3 DNA reads as TGTGCCAGCAGTGGCCTTGGCAGCGGCGTATATGGCTACACCTTC. Residues: CASSGLGSGVYGYTF.

This clone was recorded many times. V is TRBV5-8 and J is TRBJ1-5; TRBD1 matches 8 bases. The germline CDR1 and CDR2 sequences are SGHTS and YDEGEE. The V and J ends lost 4 bases and 4 bases, in that order; junction bases with no gene match: 4. The CDR3 loop spans 14 amino acids. CDR3 sequence reads: CASSHRTGNQPQHF. The DNA for the CDR3 is TGTGCCAGCAGCCACCGGACAGGGAATCAGCCCCAGCATTTT.

The CDR3 spells CASSLDIDNEQFF. CDR3 nucleotide sequence: TGTGCCAGCAGCTTAGATATCGACAATGAGCAGTTCTTC. This chain uses TRBV11-3 with TRBJ2-1; D not resolved. This CDR3 contains 13 residues. Trimming shortened V by 0 bases and J by 5 bases, and 5 bases separated the two germline ends. Germline assignment: CDR1 SGHNT and CDR2 YENEEA.

The V and J genes are TRBV18 and TRBJ2-7, with 8 bases aligning to TRBD2. In germline, CDR1 is KGHSH, CDR2 LQKENI. V trimming: 4 bases; J trimming: 7 bases; junction bases outside the gene matches: 9. This CDR3 is built from 14 residues. The CDR3 loop is CASSRQGLGEEQYF. CDR3 bases: TGTGCCAGCTCACGCCAGGGACTAGGGGAAGAGCAGTACTTC. Using reference TRBV18 and TRBJ2-7 for the parts outside the CDR3, the full variable domain is NAGVMQNPRHLVRRRGQEARLRCSPMKGHSHVYWYRQLPEEGLKFMVYLQKENIIDESGMPKERFSAEFPKEGPSILRIQQVVRGDSAAYFCASSRQGLGEEQYFGPGTRLTVT.

The V call is TRBV7-2, the J call TRBJ2-7; 11 bases line up with TRBD2. The CDR3 length is 13 residues. Germline V gives CDR1 SGHTA, CDR2 FQGNSA. The V gene end was trimmed by 8 bases and the J gene end by 6 bases; junction bases not matched to a gene: 6. The CDR3 nucleotides read TGTGCCAGCGCCGCCGGGACTAGCGGCGAGCAGTACTTC. As protein: CASAAGTSGEQYF. The full variable domain, rest sourced from reference TRBV7-2 and TRBJ2-7, is GAGVSQSPSNKVTEKGKDVELRCDPISGHTALYWYRQSLGQGLEFLIYFQGNSAPDKSGLPSDRFSAERTGGSVSTLTIQRTQQEDSAVYLCASAAGTSGEQYFGPGTRLTVT.

This rearrangement joins TRBV29-1 to TRBJ1-1, with D possibly matching TRBD1 (6 bases). The CDR3 has 14 residues. V shed 8 bases and J shed 0 bases, with 16 bases lying between them. Germline-derived CDR1 and CDR2 are SQVTM and ANQGSEA. The CDR3 region is CSTWGPSMNTEAFF. In DNA, the CDR3 is TGCAGCACTTGGGGGCCCTCAATGAACACTGAAGCTTTCTTT.